Listed below are T cell receptor beta chains from one sample, sequenced in a study of blood T cell repertoires in COVID-19. Method: immunoSEQ multiplex PCR; TCRdb's copy keeps in-frame clones and lacks some. The table records about 230,000 clones, more than 65% of them present only once. The sample was peripheral blood. These receptors all stem from a woman aged 35 to 49 who had recovered from COVID-19. Both conserved end residues are part of each CDR3.

cdr3_aa: CASSQGTGGYTIYF
cdr3_length: 14
v_call: TRBV4-1
j_call: TRBJ1-3

cdr3_aa: CASSQGSGYGYTF
cdr3_length: 13
v_call: TRBV3-1/TRBV3-2
j_call: TRBJ1-2

cdr3_aa: CASSPTKARLGTDTQYF
cdr3_length: 17
v_call: TRBV18
j_call: TRBJ2-3

cdr3_aa: CASSETGTLVSSYNEQFF
cdr3_length: 18
v_call: TRBV19
j_call: TRBJ2-1

cdr3_aa: CASSVARRGERETQYF
cdr3_length: 16
v_call: TRBV9
j_call: TRBJ2-5

cdr3_aa: CASNAGENTEAFF
cdr3_length: 13
v_call: TRBV5-1
j_call: TRBJ1-1

cdr3_aa: CASRPGQDNYEQYF
cdr3_length: 14
v_call: TRBV5-1
j_call: TRBJ2-7

cdr3_aa: CASWDRGLTDTQYF
cdr3_length: 14
v_call: TRBV19
j_call: TRBJ2-3

cdr3_aa: CATSRDRARLAGNTIYF
cdr3_length: 17
v_call: TRBV19
j_call: TRBJ1-3

cdr3_aa: CASSQDRQIRVYEQYF
cdr3_length: 16
v_call: TRBV4-3
j_call: TRBJ2-7

cdr3_aa: CASSSVSGTGYTGELFF
cdr3_length: 17
v_call: TRBV7-2
j_call: TRBJ2-2